What follows is one T cell receptor (beta chain) and its context. No antigen is known for it. No much larger clone exists at a distance of one base, and base qualities are not known. The data were taken from a study of blood T cell repertoires in COVID-19 (dated by TCRdb to 2020 to 2021). With respect to the entire study: Samples covering the acute and convalescent phases of COVID-19 were provided by collaborators in the United States, Italy and Spain. A de-identified subject ID, COVID-19 status, age in years and sex were almost always included in the sample metadata. Deeply sampled blood TCRbeta repertoires from subjects exposed to, actively infected with, or recovered from COVID-19 were included in the dataset. The prospective study material was composed of cDNA or gDNA derived from T cells, B-cell-depleted T cells, or PBMCs. The repertoires were made available in a free public database intended to serve as a resource for research on the immune response to SARS-CoV-2. Samples came from the ongoing ImmuneRACE study (first 160 participants) plus 1,254 subjects from 6 global collaborators. Where available, HLA class I and class II types were obtained from metadata supplied by the sample provider rather than from assay-based typing. The investigation overall reported the following: The quantity of clinical and demographic metadata differed by source and by participant and was supplied without curation.

TCRbeta CDR3 regions were amplified from genomic DNA by means of the immunoSEQ Assay, a bias-controlled multiplex PCR. The paper's data handling went like this. The number of nucleated cells in each sample was estimated from the amplification of reference gene primers within the assay. To quantify the absolute abundance of each unique TCRbeta CDR3 rearrangement, sequence reads were collapsed and filtered. For each sample, productive Simpson clonality was calculated as the square root of Simpson's diversity index over productive rearrangements. What TCRdb holds here is the immuneACCESS table cut down to in-frame rearrangements. Part of the clones is not present; checked against another copy, under half of the missing clones reflect an unresolved V gene, and the others are unexplained. V and J calls and clone size are copied from that table; D and trimming were computed from the DNA. In this sample the table shows about 130,000 clones, about four fifths of which occur a single time. The top ten constitute 9.5% to 10% of the sample.

Whole blood was collected in K2EDTA tubes by collaborating institutions according to the institutions' own protocols. For TCRbeta analysis, collaborators shipped samples as frozen whole blood, isolated PBMCs, or DNA extracted from either of those sample types. V loses 1 base, J loses 8 bases, and the germline ends lie 12 bases apart. From the cysteine through the phenylalanine, the CDR3 covers 15 amino acids. Left in the record is the CDR3 DNA by itself, 45 bases read in frame from the first base. The germline V gene (reference sequence) supplies CDR1 PRHDT and CDR2 FYEKMQ. The sequence joins TRBV13 to TRBJ1-6, and possibly TRBD1, on 5 matching bases. Sequencing was done on a sample of peripheral blood. This TCR was recovered from a man aged 40-49 years with active or convalescent COVID-19. The sequenced DNA is TGTGCCAGCAGCTTAGTTCAGGGTCGGGATTCACCCCTCCACTTT. It specifies CASSLVQGRDSPLHF.